One and the same sample provided the 4 T cell receptor beta chains below, sequenced in a study of cytomegalovirus exposure and HLA in healthy donors. The primer mix had 60 Vbeta and 13 Jbeta primers. Here immunoSEQ multiplex PCR was the method, and the copy in TCRdb shows in-frame clones only, minus some. The sample gives 200,000 or so clones, approximately 83% of which show up once; more than 1.3% is in the top ten. Material: PBMCs. These receptors were collected from a girl under 18 in good health and CMV-seronegative.

CDR3 residues: CASSPIRGLFLYEQYF. CDR3 bases: TGTGCCAGCAGTCCAATTAGAGGGTTGTTCCTTTACGAGCAGTACTTC. The chain links TRBV14 to TRBJ2-7; D may be TRBD2 (5 bases). Trimming shortened V by 6 bases and J by 4 bases, and 22 bases separated the two germline ends. This CDR3 is 16 amino acids long. Germline-derived CDR1 and CDR2 are SGHDN and FVKESK.

This chain links TRBV28 with TRBJ1-1, with D unresolved. V lost 8 bases and J 0 bases, leaving 7 bases between the germline ends. CDR1 MDHEN and CDR2 SYDVKM come from the germline V gene. The CDR3 contains 12 residues. The CDR3 loop is CASGRLNTEAFF. The CDR3, as DNA: TGTGCCAGCGGGCGTTTGAACACTGAAGCTTTCTTT. The full variable domain, with the rest looked up from reference TRBV28 and TRBJ1-1, is DVKVTQSSRYLVKRTGEKVFLECVQDMDHENMFWYRQDPGLGLRLIYFSYDVKMKEKGDIPEGYSVSREKKERFSLILESASTNQTSMYLCASGRLNTEAFFGQGTRLTVV.

The V gene is TRBV29-1, the J gene TRBJ1-2; D perhaps matches TRBD1 (6 bases). Germline V gene lookup returns CDR1 SQVTM and CDR2 ANQGSEA. V was trimmed by 3 bases and J by 1 base, leaving 9 bases between them. The CDR3 loop spans 13 amino acids. The CDR3 DNA sequence: TGCAGCGTTGATGAAGGGGGTAACTATGGCTACACCTTC. Its translation: CSVDEGGNYGYTF.

In this sample, this clone turned up once. The J gene is TRBJ2-3, the V gene TRBV27; 8 bases agree with TRBD2. Germline CDR1 MNHEY, CDR2 SMNVEV (reference sequence). Germline trimming cut 7 bases from V and 8 bases from J; bases unmatched to any gene: 11. The CDR3 contains 14 residues. CDR3 region: CASNPGLEGSTQYF. CDR3 nucleotides: TGTGCCAGCAACCCGGGACTAGAGGGATCTACGCAGTATTTT.